This T cell receptor beta chain was retrieved from a study of blood T cells in healthy people across ages. As for the study in general: Template switching caught about one barcoded beta molecule for each two T cells. Study-wide results and caveats: As age increased, TCR beta diversity per million T cells fell in a roughly linear fashion.

PCR was performed a second time for about 6 to 12 cycles using a sample-barcoded 5' primer and a J-beta primer mix. TCRdb used MiXCR to reprocess the 5' RACE reads, holding one entry per CDR3 protein. Here the sample spans approximately 800,000 distinct CDR3 sequences, 20% to 30% being singletons. This CDR3 spans 12 amino acids. Per germline, CDR1 ENHRY and CDR2 SYGVKD. Trimming left V 0 bases short and J 5 bases short, with 4 bases between. Many counts were recorded for this clonotype. No antigen is known for it. The same sample was also studied in work on T cells of mothers and their children. That report adds: When the second PCR was run, its M1S primer added sample barcodes and 2-4 random nucleotides.

This receptor was identified in a boy between 10 and 17 years old in good health. The rearrangement links TRBV10-3 to TRBJ2-5; D gene unclear. Sequencing was performed on blood. The CDR3: CAISESRETQYF. CDR3 nucleotides: TGTGCCATCAGTGAGTCGAGGGAGACCCAGTACTTC.